Each of the 20 T cell receptor beta chains below was sequenced from the same sample in a study of a mutant IDH1 vaccine in newly diagnosed glioma. These receptors have no identified antigens. Repertoires were generated with immunoSEQ multiplex PCR, while TCRdb's copy carries only in-frame clones and drops some. The sample has fewer than 45,000 clones, 85% to 90% seen once. Time point reported: week 35, safety follow-up. What each vaccine dose contained was 300 ug of mutant IDH1 20-mer peptide, accompanied by topical imiquimod. Sequenced material: PBMCs, taken from a glioma patient whose treatment included an IDH1 peptide vaccine. The receptors here all came from a man aged 40-55 years with glioma.

The rearrangement joins TRBV7-2 to TRBJ2-5; no clear D. V was pared by 4 bases and J by 1 base, with 10 bases between. Germline-derived CDR1 and CDR2 are SGHTA and FQGNSA. The CDR3 sequence is 14 residues long. CDR3: CASSSTEAQETQYF. CDR3 DNA sequence: TGTGCCAGCAGCTCCACAGAGGCCCAAGAGACCCAGTACTTC. The complete variable domain, with remaining parts taken from reference TRBV7-2 and TRBJ2-5, reads GAGVSQSPSNKVTEKGKDVELRCDPISGHTALYWYRQSLGQGLEFLIYFQGNSAPDKSGLPSDRFSAERTGGSVSTLTIQRTQQEDSAVYLCASSSTEAQETQYFGPGTRLLVL.

The rearrangement joins TRBV2 to TRBJ1-6; 7 nucleotides agree with TRBD1. Germline assignment: CDR1 SNHLY and CDR2 FYNNEI. Losses at the gene ends were 3 bases for V and 10 bases for J; bases not matched to a gene: 9. The CDR3 length is 15 residues. CDR3 sequence: CASSDRQGSRSPLHF. The CDR3 DNA follows: TGTGCCAGCAGTGACCGACAGGGATCGAGGTCACCCCTCCACTTT.

The chain recombines TRBV19 with TRBJ2-1; possible D gene TRBD2, 6 bases. This CDR3 region has 17 residues. CDR1 is LNHDA and CDR2 is SQIVND in the germline V gene (reference sequence). The V end lost 5 bases, the J end lost 4 bases, and 21 bases lay between the germline ends. In DNA, the CDR3 is TGTGCCAGTAGTCAAGGTTCCAGACTAGGGGCTTACAATGAGCAGTTCTTC. It specifies CASSQGSRLGAYNEQFF.

V usage is TRBV6-5 and J usage is TRBJ2-7; no definite D call. CDR3 length equals 14 residues. V dropped 0 bases and J dropped 1 base, with 7 bases sitting between them. Germline V gene lookup returns CDR1 MNHEY and CDR2 SVGAGI. CDR3 coding DNA: TGTGCCAGCAGTTACTCTGCCCATTCCTACGAGCAGTACTTC. Encoded protein: CASSYSAHSYEQYF.

The rearrangement links TRBV10-3 to TRBJ1-1; TRBD1 agrees at 7 bases. CDR1 is ENHRY, CDR2 SYGVKD, per germline. This CDR3 is 14 amino acids long. The V and J ends lost 3 bases and 2 bases, in that order; junction bases with no gene match: 3. The CDR3 nucleotides are TGTGCCATCAGTGAACAGGGGAGCAACACTGAAGCTTTCTTT. Translation: CAISEQGSNTEAFF.

The chain uses TRBV9 and TRBJ2-1; 7 bases align to TRBD2. The CDR3 has 15 amino acids. With V trimmed by 4 bases and J by 2 bases, 6 bases remained unmatched. Germline lookup yields CDR1 SGDLS and CDR2 YYNGEE. CDR3 residues: CASSLREGPYNEQFF. CDR3 bases: TGTGCCAGCAGCCTAAGGGAGGGCCCCTACAATGAGCAGTTCTTC. Filled out from reference TRBV9 and TRBJ2-1, the complete variable domain reads DSGVTQTPKHLITATGQRVTLRCSPRSGDLSVYWYQQSLDQGLQFLIQYYNGEERAKGNILERFSAQQFPDLHSELNLSSLELGDSALYFCASSLREGPYNEQFFGPGTRLTVL.

V is TRBV2 and J is TRBJ1-6; D gene uncertain. Germline V gene lookup returns CDR1 SNHLY and CDR2 FYNNEI. The length of the CDR3 is 15 residues. The germline V and J ends were trimmed by 5 bases and 3 bases, with 11 bases remaining between them. The CDR3: CASSPGPIYNSPLHF. The DNA of the CDR3 is TGTGCCAGCAGTCCCGGCCCCATCTATAATTCACCCCTCCACTTT.

The V gene is TRBV7-6, the J gene TRBJ2-7; perhaps TRBD1 as D (6 bases). V gave up 0 bases and J gave up 7 bases, with 22 bases separating them. From germline, CDR1 is SGHVS and CDR2 FNYEAQ. This CDR3 is built from 17 residues. CDR3 sequence reads: CASSLAPPDRGQREQYF. CDR3 DNA: TGTGCCAGCAGCTTAGCTCCACCGGACAGAGGACAAAGGGAGCAGTACTTC. The whole variable domain, filled in from reference TRBV7-6 and TRBJ2-7, reads GAGVSQSPRYKVTKRGQDVALRCDPISGHVSLYWYRQALGQGPEFLTYFNYEAQQDKSGLPNDRFSAERPEGSISTLTIQRTEQRDSAMYRCASSLAPPDRGQREQYFGPGTRLTVT.

The genes are TRBV6-6 and TRBJ2-5; D not resolved. This CDR3 has 11 amino acids. The germline V gene encodes CDR1 MNHNY and CDR2 SVGAGI (reference sequence). With 3 bases removed from V and 5 bases from J, the gap between germline ends came to 4 bases. CDR3 sequence reads: CASSYSETQYF. CDR3 nucleotide sequence: TGTGCCAGCAGTTATTCGGAGACCCAGTACTTC.

The chain links TRBV7-2 to TRBJ2-3; weak D call: TRBD2 (5 bases). Germline values: CDR1 SGHTA, CDR2 FQGNSA. The CDR3 consists of 14 residues. Trimming removed 5 bases from V and 3 bases from J, with 12 bases in between. The CDR3 loop reads CASSLGLQTDTQYF. CDR3 nucleotides: TGTGCCAGCAGCCTCGGACTGCAGACAGATACGCAGTATTTT.

V and J are TRBV2 and TRBJ1-5, with D possibly matching TRBD1 (5 bases). The length of the CDR3 is 15 residues. CDR1 and CDR2 from the germline V gene are SNHLY and FYNNEI. Trimming removed 7 bases at V and 0 bases at J, with 13 bases between. CDR3 sequence: CASTLGRGSNQPQHF. CDR3 sequence (DNA): TGTGCCAGCACCCTGGGAAGGGGTAGCAATCAGCCCCAGCATTTT.

This clone was observed a single time. The DNA for the CDR3 is TGCGCCAGCAGTGTTGACGCGGGGGACAATGAGCAGTTCTTC. It codes for CASSVDAGDNEQFF. The V gene is TRBV10-1, the J gene TRBJ2-1, with 7 bases that match TRBD2. Looked up from germline, CDR1 is WNHNN and CDR2 is SYGVQD (reference sequence). The V and J ends lost 4 bases and 5 bases, in that order; junction bases with no gene match: 5. The CDR3 totals 14 residues.

This rearrangement joins TRBV10-3 to TRBJ1-1, with 10 nucleotides matching TRBD1. The CDR3 spans 15 residues. V lost 4 bases and J lost 5; bases outside the gene matches: 7. Germline V CDR1 and CDR2: ENHRY, SYGVKD. DNA of the CDR3: TGTGCCATCAGTGGCGAACCGGGACAGGGGACTGAAGCTTTCTTT. Protein product: CAISGEPGQGTEAFF.

The rearrangement uses TRBV15 and TRBJ1-1; D gene unclear. The V gene's germline CDR1 is LNHNV and CDR2 YYDKDF (reference sequence). CDR3 size: 14 residues. Trimming left V 1 base short and J 13 bases short, with 19 bases between. In DNA, the CDR3 is TGTGCCACCAGCAGAGTGAGGGCAGGTACATTAGGTTTCTTT. Residues: CATSRVRAGTLGFF.

Only one count was recorded for this clone. The chain combines TRBV7-9 with TRBJ1-2, with D possibly being TRBD1 (5 bases). V was trimmed by 0 bases and J by 6 bases, leaving 14 bases between them. The V gene's germline CDR1 is SEHNR and CDR2 FQNEAQ (reference sequence). The CDR3 is made up of 15 amino acids. The CDR3 sequence is CASSLAFDRGDGYTF. CDR3 DNA sequence: TGTGCCAGCAGCTTAGCCTTCGACCGGGGGGATGGCTACACCTTC.

The chain recombines TRBV7-2 with TRBJ1-1; no definite D call. This CDR3 spans 12 amino acids. Trimming cost V 5 bases and J 7 bases, with 11 bases left between them. In germline, CDR1 is SGHTA, CDR2 FQGNSA. The CDR3 DNA reads TGTGCCAGCAGCCTTTTCCATTATGAAGCTTTCTTT. Translating it yields CASSLFHYEAFF.

The chain couples TRBV5-6 to TRBJ1-2; the match to TRBD1 covers 7 bases. V trimming: 5 bases; J trimming: 4 bases; junction bases outside the gene matches: 5. CDR3 length: 13 residues. In germline, CDR1 is SGHDT, CDR2 YYEEEE. CDR3 sequence: CASSLTGSYGYTF. CDR3 in DNA: TGTGCCAGCAGTCTGACAGGGTCCTATGGCTACACCTTC.

V and J are TRBV4-2 and TRBJ2-1; D is ambiguous. Germline-derived CDR1 and CDR2 are LGHNA and YNFKEQ. The CDR3 extends over 15 amino acids. The germline V and J ends were trimmed by 0 bases and 4 bases, with 10 bases remaining between them. CDR3 bases: TGTGCCAGCAGCCAAGAGGCTCTCCAATACAATGAGCAGTTCTTC. This translates into CASSQEALQYNEQFF.

The V and J genes are TRBV28 and TRBJ1-2; TRBD1 aligns across 8 bases. Germline V gene lookup returns CDR1 MDHEN and CDR2 SYDVKM. CDR3 size: 16 residues. V shed 3 bases and J 1 base; nucleotides not matched to a gene: 7. In DNA, the CDR3 is TGTGCCAGCAGTTTCCCGGGAACAGGGGGTAACTATGGCTACACCTTC. Encoded protein: CASSFPGTGGNYGYTF.

The rearrangement joins TRBV7-2 to TRBJ2-7; a possible D gene is TRBD1 (5 bases). CDR1 SGHTA and CDR2 FQGNSA come from the germline V gene. The V end lost 3 bases, the J end lost 8 bases, and 14 bases lay between the germline ends. The CDR3 runs 13 residues. As DNA, the CDR3 is TGTGCCAGCAGCTTTGAAGGGGTCTCAAAGCAGTACTTC. It translates to CASSFEGVSKQYF. The full variable domain, completed using reference TRBV7-2 and TRBJ2-7, is GAGVSQSPSNKVTEKGKDVELRCDPISGHTALYWYRQSLGQGLEFLIYFQGNSAPDKSGLPSDRFSAERTGGSVSTLTIQRTQQEDSAVYLCASSFEGVSKQYFGPGTRLTVT.